Listed here are 2 T cell receptor beta chains from one sample, sequenced in a study of OX40 agonist ivuxolimab in advanced cancers. Measured with immunoSEQ multiplex PCR; TCRdb has only the in-frame clones, and not every one. The repertoire holds some 62,000 clones, with roughly 90% as singletons. This material consisted of CD4+ or CD8+ T cells sorted from blood, taken in a trial of the OX40 agonist ivuxolimab. The receptors were sampled from an adult with an advanced solid tumor such as melanoma, head and neck, liver or kidney cancer.

V usage is TRBV6-1 and J usage is TRBJ2-3; no clear D. Germline values: CDR1 MNHNS, CDR2 SASEGT. Trimming pared 6 bases from V and 0 bases from J, leaving 4 bases between. CDR3 length equals 12 residues. CDR3 in amino acids: CASRLSTDTQYF. The CDR3 DNA sequence: TGTGCCAGCAGACTTAGCACAGATACGCAGTATTTT.

This clone was counted once. The gene calls are TRBV5-1 and TRBJ1-2; D possibly corresponds to TRBD1 (5 bases). Germline CDR1 SGHRS, CDR2 YFSETQ. V lost 4 bases and J 0 bases, leaving 13 bases between the germline ends. The CDR3 contains 15 residues. CDR3 loop: CASSRGTDPNYGYTF. CDR3 nucleotides: TGCGCCAGCAGCCGGGGGACTGATCCTAACTATGGCTACACCTTC.